A selection of T cell receptor beta chains follows, all from one sample in a study of shared clonotypes between healthy human individuals. Generated by immunoSEQ multiplex PCR, the TCRdb table keeps only in-frame clones and is missing some. The sample records about 820,000 clones, nearly 95% being singletons. Material for sequencing was naive CD8+ T cells sorted from blood. Receptors were obtained from a man aged 30 to 45 in good health. Each CDR3 is given with its conserved first and last residue. D genes are given only for firm matches. Some rows have no size entry. The others give once, few or many, or a class for an expanded clone.

V gene	clone size	D gene	CDR3 length	J gene	CDR3 protein	CDR3 DNA
TRBV7-9	NA	TRBD2	19	TRBJ2-7	CASSLGWRVAGEASYEQYF	TGTGCCAGCAGCTTAGGGTGGCGTGTGGCGGGAGAGGCTTCCTACGAGCAGTACTTC
TRBV7-9	NA	NA	16	TRBJ2-1	CASSFSDRDSSNEQFF	TGTGCCAGCAGCTTTAGTGACAGGGACTCATCCAATGAGCAGTTCTTC
TRBV25-1	NA	NA	12	TRBJ2-3	CASSPPTDTQYF	TGTGCCAGCAGTCCCCCAACAGATACGCAGTATTTT
TRBV11-2	NA	NA	17	TRBJ1-1	CASSQGQEIGMDTEAFF	TGTGCCAGCAGCCAGGGGCAGGAAATCGGTATGGACACTGAAGCTTTCTTT
TRBV7-6	few	NA	12	TRBJ1-1	CASSARNTEAFF	TGTGCCAGCAGCGCGCGAAACACTGAAGCTTTCTTT
TRBV7-9	NA	NA	15	TRBJ2-7	CASRHTLGGRHEQYF	TGTGCCAGCAGACATACCCTGGGTGGGAGGCACGAGCAGTACTTC
TRBV4-3	NA	TRBD2	15	TRBJ2-1	CASGVAGAPYNEQFF	TGCGCCAGCGGCGTAGCGGGAGCCCCCTACAATGAGCAGTTCTTC
TRBV7-9	NA	NA	16	TRBJ1-4	CASSSTRDGSPRKLFF	TGTGCCAGCAGCTCCACGAGGGACGGCTCCCCCCGAAAACTGTTTTTT
TRBV5-4	NA	TRBD1	16	TRBJ1-2	CASTFLSGTGFYGYTF	TGTGCCAGCACCTTTCTTTCCGGGACAGGGTTCTATGGCTACACCTTC
TRBV11-2	NA	NA	15	TRBJ1-4	CASSPPSVGPEKLFF	TGTGCCAGCAGCCCACCCTCGGTGGGTCCTGAAAAACTGTTTTTT
TRBV15	once	NA	14	TRBJ1-1	CATSAGRVSTEAFF	TGTGCCACCAGCGCGGGCAGGGTGAGCACTGAAGCTTTCTTT
TRBV9	NA	NA	16	TRBJ2-1	CASSVEDWGRPVEQFF	TGTGCCAGCAGCGTAGAGGATTGGGGGAGGCCGGTTGAGCAGTTCTTC
TRBV27	NA	NA	16	TRBJ1-1	CASSLYAFREGTEAFF	TGTGCCAGCAGTTTATATGCGTTCCGGGAAGGCACTGAAGCTTTCTTT
TRBV9	NA	TRBD2	20	TRBJ2-7	CASSVPEGTSGRSFLDEQYF	TGTGCCAGCAGCGTCCCGGAAGGGACTAGCGGGAGGTCCTTCCTAGACGAGCAGTACTTC
TRBV6-1	NA	TRBD2	14	TRBJ2-7	CASRILAGVDEQYF	TGTGCCAGCAGGATACTAGCGGGAGTAGACGAGCAGTACTTC
TRBV6-6	NA	TRBD2	14	TRBJ2-7	CASSWTSETYEQYF	TGTGCCAGCAGCTGGACTAGCGAAACCTACGAGCAGTACTTC
TRBV6-5	NA	NA	15	TRBJ1-2	CASSYGGVTDYGYTF	TGTGCCAGCAGTTACGGTGGGGTGACGGACTATGGCTACACCTTC
TRBV5-6	NA	NA	14	TRBJ2-2	CASSTGLNTGELFF	TGTGCCAGCAGCACCGGGCTCAACACCGGGGAGCTGTTTTTT
TRBV7-8	NA	NA	17	TRBJ1-5	CASSLYPRTETNQPQHF	TGTGCCAGCAGCTTATATCCTCGGACAGAAACCAATCAGCCCCAGCATTTT
TRBV7-9	NA	TRBD1	17	TRBJ2-1	CASNFRRGQGVIDEQFF	TGTGCCAGCAACTTTAGGAGAGGACAGGGGGTAATCGATGAGCAGTTCTTC
TRBV5-4	NA	NA	15	TRBJ2-1	CASSVDYSGSNEQFF	TGTGCCAGCAGCGTGGACTATTCAGGCTCCAATGAGCAGTTCTTC
TRBV2	NA	NA	10	TRBJ2-1	CAVVGNEQFF	TGTGCAGTAGTGGGCAATGAGCAGTTCTTC
TRBV29-1	NA	TRBD1	12	TRBJ1-2	CSVDDRAYGYTF	TGCAGCGTTGATGACAGGGCCTATGGCTACACCTTC
TRBV29-1	NA	TRBD2	14	TRBJ2-7	CSVEILAETYEQYF	TGCAGCGTTGAAATACTAGCGGAGACCTACGAGCAGTACTTC
TRBV27	NA	NA	14	TRBJ1-1	CASSFNLMNTEAFF	TGTGCCAGCAGTTTTAACCTCATGAACACTGAAGCTTTCTTT
TRBV2	few	NA	17	TRBJ2-3	CASSSTLTTSSTDTQYF	TGTGCCAGCAGTTCTACCTTGACGACGTCTAGCACAGATACGCAGTATTTT
TRBV9	NA	TRBD1	16	TRBJ1-2	CASSALEQGTNYGYTF	TGTGCCAGCAGCGCCCTCGAACAGGGGACTAACTATGGCTACACCTTC
TRBV14	NA	TRBD1	14	TRBJ2-2	CASSGTVNTGELFF	TGTGCCAGCAGTGGGACAGTGAACACCGGGGAGCTGTTTTTT
TRBV7-8	NA	NA	13	TRBJ2-7	CASRSGQAYEQYF	TGTGCCAGCAGGTCAGGTCAGGCGTACGAGCAGTACTTC
TRBV21-1	NA	NA	16	TRBJ1-5	CASSKGQGGCNQPQHF	TGTGCCAGCAGCAAGGGACAGGGGGGATGCAATCAGCCCCAGCATTTT
TRBV7-2	NA	NA	15	TRBJ1-5	CASSQGLHSNQPQHF	TGTGCCAGCAGCCAGGGACTCCACAGCAATCAGCCCCAGCATTTT
TRBV5-1	NA	NA	15	TRBJ1-3	CASREYSSSGNTIYF	TGCGCCAGCAGGGAGTACAGTTCATCTGGAAACACCATATATTTT
TRBV28	NA	TRBD2	15	TRBJ2-5	CASSLLAGYQETQYF	TGTGCCAGCAGTTTACTAGCGGGATACCAAGAGACCCAGTACTTC
TRBV7-8	NA	TRBD1	15	TRBJ2-2	CASSNGQGAGGELFF	TGTGCCAGCAGCAATGGACAGGGGGCGGGCGGGGAGCTGTTTTTT
TRBV7-9	once	TRBD1	18	TRBJ2-5	CASSLVSRDRGLGETQYF	TGTGCCAGCAGCTTAGTGTCCCGGGACAGGGGGCTCGGGGAGACCCAGTACTTC
TRBV18	NA	TRBD2	11	TRBJ2-7	CASSTGGEQYF	TGTGCCAGCTCAACCGGGGGGGAGCAGTACTTC
TRBV28	NA	NA	19	TRBJ1-1	CASSLSHSGEGWGNTEAFF	TGTGCCAGCAGTTTATCCCATTCTGGGGAGGGTTGGGGTAACACTGAAGCTTTCTTT
TRBV10-3	once	NA	16	TRBJ2-2	CAINKLTSGPAGELFF	TGTGCCATCAATAAACTTACAAGTGGGCCAGCCGGGGAGCTGTTTTTT
TRBV28	NA	NA	14	TRBJ2-7	CASTMTGLSYEQYF	TGTGCCAGCACCATGACGGGACTCTCCTACGAGCAGTACTTC
TRBV9	NA	NA	12	TRBJ2-2	CASSVGSGELFF	TGTGCCAGCAGCGTAGGGAGCGGGGAGCTGTTTTTT
TRBV7-2	NA	NA	15	TRBJ2-2	CASSWGDSYTGELFF	TGTGCCAGCAGCTGGGGGGACAGCTACACCGGGGAGCTGTTTTTT
TRBV7-6	NA	NA	12	TRBJ2-7	CASSSNSYEQYF	TGTGCCAGCAGCTCGAACTCCTACGAGCAGTACTTC
TRBV19	NA	NA	12	TRBJ2-7	CASKGLDYEQYF	TGTGCCAGTAAGGGGCTAGACTACGAGCAGTACTTC
TRBV7-9	NA	NA	16	TRBJ2-1	CASSLNTGIFYNEQFF	TGTGCCAGCAGCTTAAACACAGGGATCTTCTACAATGAGCAGTTCTTC
TRBV30	NA	TRBD1	14	TRBJ2-7	CAWSRGTGPYEQYF	TGTGCCTGGAGTCGTGGGACAGGGCCCTACGAGCAGTACTTC
TRBV5-4	NA	NA	14	TRBJ2-1	CASNFPDSSDEQFF	TGTGCCAGCAACTTTCCCGACAGTAGCGATGAGCAGTTCTTC
TRBV10-2	NA	NA	12	TRBJ1-2	CASMGIEGGYTF	TGCGCCAGCATGGGGATAGAGGGTGGCTACACCTTC
TRBV13	few	TRBD2	15	TRBJ2-7	CASSTLSGAYYEQYF	TGTGCCAGCAGCACCCTTAGCGGGGCTTACTACGAGCAGTACTTC
TRBV5-6	NA	NA	13	TRBJ2-1	CASSLWVDNEQFF	TGTGCCAGCAGCTTGTGGGTGGACAATGAGCAGTTCTTC
TRBV23-1	NA	NA	16	TRBJ2-4	CASSQSRVAWENIQYF	TGCGCCAGCAGTCAATCTCGGGTGGCGTGGGAGAACATTCAGTACTTC
TRBV7-3	NA	TRBD2	15	TRBJ2-1	CASSPGLAVWNEQFF	TGTGCCAGCAGCCCCGGACTAGCTGTGTGGAATGAGCAGTTCTTC
TRBV4-3	NA	NA	11	TRBJ1-1	CASSQDGEAFF	TGCGCCAGCAGCCAAGACGGAGAAGCTTTCTTT
TRBV27	NA	TRBD1	13	TRBJ1-2	CASSLDRGLGYTF	TGTGCCAGCAGCCTCGACAGGGGACTTGGCTACACCTTC
TRBV7-8	NA	TRBD1	16	TRBJ1-1	CASSWEQGALNTEAFF	TGTGCCAGCAGCTGGGAACAGGGGGCTCTGAACACTGAAGCTTTCTTT
TRBV9	NA	NA	14	TRBJ2-3	CASSVASIIDTQYF	TGTGCCAGCAGCGTAGCTAGCATCATAGATACGCAGTATTTT
TRBV4-1	NA	TRBD1	18	TRBJ2-3	CASSQLDRASSSTDTQYF	TGCGCCAGCAGCCAGTTAGACAGGGCCTCTTCTAGCACAGATACGCAGTATTTT
TRBV19	NA	NA	15	TRBJ2-7	CASSIGEQGRYEQYF	TGTGCCAGTAGTATAGGGGAACAGGGTCGGTACGAGCAGTACTTC
TRBV5-6	NA	NA	14	TRBJ2-7	CASSLSSYVYEQYF	TGTGCCAGCAGCTTGTCTTCCTACGTCTACGAGCAGTACTTC
TRBV7-7	once	NA	14	TRBJ2-5	CASREDGLLGTQYF	TGTGCTAGCAGGGAGGATGGCCTCTTAGGGACCCAGTACTTC
TRBV28	NA	TRBD1	14	TRBJ1-5	CASTRTGTNQPQHF	TGTGCCAGCACCAGGACAGGGACTAATCAGCCCCAGCATTTT